This T cell receptor (beta chain) was identified during a study of cytomegalovirus exposure and HLA in healthy donors. PCR involved 60 Vbeta and 13 Jbeta primers. Profiling relied on immunoSEQ multiplex PCR, and the TCRdb table lists in-frame clones only, not all of them. Counted here are around 53,000 clones, approximately 73% occurring once; the ten biggest clones make up 2.5% to 3%. The CDR3 has 12 amino acids. Looked up from germline, CDR1 is SNHLY and CDR2 is FYNNEI. The V end was cut by 5 bases, the J end by 4 bases, with 9 bases between. Source material: PBMCs. The TCR sequence derives from a man between 18 and 35 years old in good health and CMV-seronegative. The V call is TRBV2, the J call TRBJ2-7; D is ambiguous. The CDR3 reads CASSQDSYEQYF. In DNA, the CDR3 is TGTGCCAGCAGTCAAGATTCTTACGAGCAGTACTTC.